The 3 T cell receptor beta chains below all came from one sample that was sequenced in a study of T cell repertoires in cytomegalovirus infection. TCRdb reanalysed the reads using MiXCR and keeps one entry per CDR3 protein. The repertoire consists of under 95,000 distinct CDR3 sequences, with approximately 45% occurring once and the leading ten covering 80% to 95%. No antigen has been assigned to these receptors. Source: CD8+ T cells from cultured PBMCs, taken from culture after CMV antigen stimulation. These receptors were obtained from a human donor in good health (CMV status not recorded). Some clones in this sample may be carry-over from other donors' samples.

J is TRBJ2-7 and V is TRBV11-2; 10 bases are a match to TRBD1. This CDR3 is 14 amino acids long. Germline V gene sequence: CDR1 SGHAT, CDR2 FQNNGV. The junction had 7 bases not matched to a gene; V was cut back by 5 bases and J by 6 bases. The CDR3 nucleotides are TGTGCCAGCAGCCCCGGGACAGGGGTTTTCGAGCAGTACTTC. The encoded protein is CASSPGTGVFEQYF.

This clonotype was counted a few times. The V call is TRBV7-9, the J call TRBJ2-3, with D possibly TRBD2 on 5 matching bases. This CDR3 region has 15 residues. V was shortened by 3 bases and J by 0 bases, with 10 bases between the two germline ends. Germline values: CDR1 SEHNR, CDR2 FQNEAQ (reference sequence). The CDR3 DNA is TGTGCCAGCAGCTTCGGGAAGACTAGCACAGATACGCAGTATTTT. Translated, it gives CASSFGKTSTDTQYF.

The gene calls are TRBV14 and TRBJ2-1, with 7 bases that match TRBD2. Trimming removed 0 bases from V and 3 bases from J; junction bases left unmatched: 17. CDR3 size: 20 residues. CDR1 SGHDN and CDR2 FVKESK come from the germline V gene. The CDR3 is CASSQDPARRGGPLYNEQFF. In nucleotides, the CDR3 is TGTGCCAGCAGCCAAGATCCGGCGAGGAGGGGAGGGCCCCTCTACAATGAGCAGTTCTTC. Full variable domain (missing parts from reference TRBV14 and TRBJ2-1): EAGVTQFPSHSVIEKGQTVTLRCDPISGHDNLYWYRRVMGKEIKFLLHFVKESKQDESGMPNNRFLAERTGGTYSTLKVQPAELEDSGVYFCASSQDPARRGGPLYNEQFFGPGTRLTVL.